This is a list of T cell receptor beta chains from one sample in a study of human versus mouse CDR3 diversity and MHC coevolution. Here immunoSEQ multiplex PCR was the method, and the copy in TCRdb shows in-frame clones only, minus some. The sample lists about 81,000 clones, 85% to 95% occurring once. The specimen was naive CD4+ T cells from blood. Receptor source: a person aged 30-69 years in good health. Each CDR3 is given with its conserved first and last residue. A D gene is named only where the DNA matches it firmly. Size tells how often a clone was seen (once, few, many) or the class of an expanded clone, and some rows leave it out.

size: .
J: TRBJ2-2
V: TRBV9
D: .
CDR3: CASSGGINTGELFF
DNA: TGTGCCAGCAGCGGAGGTATTAACACCGGGGAGCTGTTTTTT

size: .
J: TRBJ1-1
V: TRBV2
D: .
CDR3: CASSSFGVSATEAFF
DNA: TGTGCCAGCAGTTCCTTCGGGGTATCGGCCACTGAAGCTTTCTTT

size: .
J: TRBJ1-1
V: TRBV7-2
D: .
CDR3: CASSLVAGRGTEAFF
DNA: TGTGCCAGCAGCTTAGTGGCGGGAAGGGGCACTGAAGCTTTCTTT

size: .
J: TRBJ1-6
V: TRBV7-2
D: .
CDR3: CASSLEPGNNSPLHF
DNA: TGTGCCAGCAGCTTAGAGCCAGGGAATAATTCACCCCTCCACTTT

size: .
J: TRBJ1-5
V: TRBV19
D: .
CDR3: CASSIPSGYQPQHF
DNA: TGTGCCAGTAGTATACCCAGCGGATATCAGCCCCAGCATTTT

size: .
J: TRBJ1-4
V: TRBV4-3
D: TRBD1
CDR3: CASSPPGQGNEKLFF
DNA: TGCGCCAGCAGCCCACCGGGACAGGGGAATGAAAAACTGTTTTTT

size: .
J: TRBJ1-1
V: TRBV14
D: .
CDR3: CASSQVGVNTEAFF
DNA: TGTGCCAGCAGCCAGGTAGGGGTGAACACTGAAGCTTTCTTT

size: .
J: TRBJ2-4
V: TRBV18
D: .
CDR3: CASSPPGRTKNIQYF
DNA: TGTGCCAGCTCACCACCGGGGCGGACCAAAAACATTCAGTACTTC

size: .
J: TRBJ1-5
V: TRBV18
D: .
CDR3: CASSQGGNQPQHF
DNA: TGTGCCAGCTCACAGGGGGGCAATCAGCCCCAGCATTTT

size: .
J: TRBJ2-7
V: TRBV14
D: .
CDR3: CASSQDIVSYEQYF
DNA: TGTGCCAGCAGTCAAGATATCGTTTCCTACGAGCAGTACTTC

size: .
J: TRBJ2-2
V: TRBV15
D: TRBD1
CDR3: CATSRDRGTGELFF
DNA: TGTGCCACCAGCAGGGACAGGGGAACCGGGGAGCTGTTTTTT

size: .
J: TRBJ1-2
V: TRBV28
D: .
CDR3: CASRDSGLWGYTF
DNA: TGTGCCAGCAGGGATTCAGGGCTTTGGGGCTACACCTTC

size: .
J: TRBJ1-2
V: TRBV4-1
D: TRBD1
CDR3: CASSQAAGGFGYTF
DNA: TGCGCCAGCAGCCAAGCTGCAGGGGGCTTTGGCTACACCTTC

size: .
J: TRBJ2-2
V: TRBV4-1
D: .
CDR3: CASSQVGSTGELFF
DNA: TGCGCCAGCAGCCAAGTCGGGAGTACCGGGGAGCTGTTTTTT

size: .
J: TRBJ2-7
V: TRBV27
D: .
CDR3: CASSRSTGSQYEQYF
DNA: TGTGCCAGCAGTCGCTCGACAGGCAGTCAATACGAGCAGTACTTC

size: .
J: TRBJ1-4
V: TRBV11-2
D: TRBD1
CDR3: CASSYGTAEKLFF
DNA: TGTGCCAGCAGCTACGGGACAGCAGAAAAACTGTTTTTT

size: .
J: TRBJ1-2
V: TRBV6-5
D: .
CDR3: CASSYSSGPDYGYTF
DNA: TGTGCCAGCAGTTACTCGTCAGGCCCGGACTATGGCTACACCTTC

size: .
J: TRBJ2-7
V: TRBV18
D: .
CDR3: CASSPQNKRSLSYEQYF
DNA: TGTGCCAGCTCACCACAAAACAAGCGGAGCCTCTCCTACGAGCAGTACTTC

size: .
J: TRBJ2-1
V: TRBV19
D: .
CDR3: CATQRQVSYNEQFF
DNA: TGTGCCACCCAAAGGCAGGTCTCCTACAATGAGCAGTTCTTC

size: .
J: TRBJ1-6
V: TRBV5-1
D: TRBD1
CDR3: CASSPGTGERSPLHF
DNA: TGCGCCAGCAGCCCCGGGACAGGGGAACGTTCACCCCTCCACTTT

size: .
J: TRBJ2-7
V: TRBV6-5
D: TRBD2
CDR3: CASSRTSRVYEQYF
DNA: TGTGCCAGCAGTCGGACTAGCAGAGTTTACGAGCAGTACTTC

size: .
J: TRBJ1-2
V: TRBV19
D: .
CDR3: CASSMRQAYGYTF
DNA: TGTGCCAGTAGTATGAGACAGGCGTATGGCTACACCTTC

size: .
J: TRBJ2-2
V: TRBV19
D: .
CDR3: CASSSTRVVDTGELFF
DNA: TGTGCCAGTAGTTCCACGCGGGTGGTCGACACCGGGGAGCTGTTTTTT

size: .
J: TRBJ2-2
V: TRBV5-8
D: TRBD1
CDR3: CASSLIQGEGELFF
DNA: TGTGCCAGCAGCTTGATACAGGGGGAAGGGGAGCTGTTTTTT

size: .
J: TRBJ2-2
V: TRBV5-1
D: .
CDR3: CASSSPGRAAGELFF
DNA: TGCGCCAGCAGCTCCCCCGGCAGGGCCGCCGGGGAGCTGTTTTTT

size: .
J: TRBJ1-1
V: TRBV7-9
D: .
CDR3: CASSLQGMNTEAFF
DNA: TGTGCCAGCAGCTTACAGGGTATGAACACTGAAGCTTTCTTT

size: .
J: TRBJ1-3
V: TRBV18
D: .
CDR3: CASSPPGWSSGNTIYF
DNA: TGTGCCAGCTCACCACCCGGTTGGAGCTCTGGAAACACCATATATTTT

size: once
J: TRBJ1-4
V: TRBV6-5
D: TRBD1
CDR3: CASSSQGAANEKLFF
DNA: TGTGCCAGCAGTTCACAGGGGGCGGCTAATGAAAAACTGTTTTTT

size: once
J: TRBJ2-1
V: TRBV19
D: .
CDR3: CASRGGGNEQFF
DNA: TGTGCCAGCCGTGGGGGAGGCAATGAGCAGTTCTTC

size: .
J: TRBJ1-4
V: TRBV5-1
D: .
CDR3: CASSRRGAEELFF
DNA: TGCGCCAGCAGCCGGCGGGGGGCCGAGGAACTGTTTTTT

size: .
J: TRBJ2-1
V: TRBV19
D: TRBD2
CDR3: CASKWTSGRASNEQFF
DNA: TGTGCCAGTAAGTGGACTAGCGGGAGGGCCAGCAATGAGCAGTTCTTC

size: .
J: TRBJ2-7
V: TRBV11-3
D: TRBD2
CDR3: CASSPGRGGNSYEQYF
DNA: TGTGCCAGCAGCCCAGGGCGCGGGGGGAATTCCTACGAGCAGTACTTC

size: .
J: TRBJ2-1
V: TRBV5-4
D: TRBD2
CDR3: CASSYPSGSMAEQFF
DNA: TGTGCCAGCAGCTATCCTAGCGGGAGTATGGCTGAGCAGTTCTTC

size: .
J: TRBJ2-7
V: TRBV7-2
D: .
CDR3: CASSFYYEQYF
DNA: TGTGCCAGCAGCTTTTACTACGAGCAGTACTTC

size: .
J: TRBJ1-4
V: TRBV5-6
D: TRBD1
CDR3: CASSTGTGWSNEKLFF
DNA: TGTGCCAGCAGCACCGGGACAGGTTGGTCGAATGAAAAACTGTTTTTT

size: .
J: TRBJ2-7
V: TRBV30
D: .
CDR3: CAWSVVRAYEQYF
DNA: TGTGCCTGGAGTGTAGTCAGGGCCTACGAGCAGTACTTC

size: .
J: TRBJ2-7
V: TRBV7-2
D: TRBD1
CDR3: CASSLAGQGIYEQYF
DNA: TGTGCCAGCAGCTTGGCTGGACAGGGAATCTACGAGCAGTACTTC

size: .
J: TRBJ1-2
V: TRBV6-5
D: TRBD1
CDR3: CASSRTGPNYGYTF
DNA: TGTGCCAGCAGTAGGACAGGGCCTAACTATGGCTACACCTTC

size: .
J: TRBJ2-7
V: TRBV27
D: .
CDR3: CASSPPRGAGAYEQYF
DNA: TGTGCCAGCAGTCCCCCGAGAGGAGCAGGGGCCTACGAGCAGTACTTC

size: .
J: TRBJ2-7
V: TRBV19
D: .
CDR3: CASSGETFPREQYF
DNA: TGTGCCAGTAGTGGGGAGACATTTCCCCGCGAGCAGTACTTC

size: .
J: TRBJ2-7
V: TRBV5-6
D: TRBD1
CDR3: CASEDRDEQYF
DNA: TGTGCCAGCGAGGACAGGGACGAGCAGTACTTC

size: .
J: TRBJ2-7
V: TRBV9
D: TRBD2
CDR3: CASSVGWASGRPEIHEQYF
DNA: TGTGCCAGCAGCGTAGGGTGGGCTAGCGGGAGGCCCGAGATCCACGAGCAGTACTTC

size: .
J: TRBJ2-4
V: TRBV6-5
D: TRBD1
CDR3: CASSHTQTGKNIQYF
DNA: TGTGCCAGCAGCCATACCCAGACAGGGAAAAACATTCAGTACTTC

size: .
J: TRBJ2-3
V: TRBV6-1
D: .
CDR3: CASSDDRISTDTQYF
DNA: TGTGCCAGCAGTGACGACAGGATTAGCACAGATACGCAGTATTTT

size: .
J: TRBJ2-5
V: TRBV7-2
D: .
CDR3: CASSPGDRWETQYF
DNA: TGTGCCAGCAGCCCGGGGGACCGTTGGGAGACCCAGTACTTC

size: .
J: TRBJ1-1
V: TRBV6-4
D: .
CDR3: CASSQDTNTEAFF
DNA: TGTGCCAGCAGTCAAGACACCAACACTGAAGCTTTCTTT

size: .
J: TRBJ2-5
V: TRBV9
D: .
CDR3: CASSYRLGVETQYF
DNA: TGTGCCAGCAGCTACCGCTTGGGAGTGGAGACCCAGTACTTC

size: .
J: TRBJ2-3
V: TRBV7-2
D: .
CDR3: CASSLAGAALDTQYF
DNA: TGTGCCAGCAGCTTAGCAGGGGCCGCTCTGGATACGCAGTATTTT

size: .
J: TRBJ2-7
V: TRBV19
D: TRBD1
CDR3: CASSTGGHEQYF
DNA: TGTGCCAGTAGTACAGGGGGCCACGAGCAGTACTTC

size: .
J: TRBJ2-1
V: TRBV25-1
D: TRBD2
CDR3: CASSEAGGPYNEQFF
DNA: TGTGCCAGCAGTGAGGCGGGAGGGCCCTACAATGAGCAGTTCTTC

size: .
J: TRBJ2-7
V: TRBV27
D: .
CDR3: CASSRAGPRPYEQYF
DNA: TGTGCCAGCAGTCGCGCGGGCCCCAGGCCCTACGAGCAGTACTTC

size: .
J: TRBJ2-2
V: TRBV6-4
D: .
CDR3: CASSLTPNTGELFF
DNA: TGTGCCAGCAGCCTGACACCGAACACCGGGGAGCTGTTTTTT

size: .
J: TRBJ2-5
V: TRBV4-3
D: TRBD2
CDR3: CASSHLSGRARETQYF
DNA: TGCGCCAGCAGCCACCTTAGCGGGAGGGCCCGGGAGACCCAGTACTTC

size: .
J: TRBJ2-7
V: TRBV5-6
D: TRBD1
CDR3: CASSSPGQGYEQYF
DNA: TGTGCCAGCAGCTCTCCGGGACAGGGGTACGAGCAGTACTTC

size: once
J: TRBJ1-5
V: TRBV27
D: .
CDR3: CASSLARGDQPQHF
DNA: TGTGCCAGCAGTTTAGCCAGGGGTGACCAGCCCCAGCATTTT

size: once
J: TRBJ2-2
V: TRBV19
D: .
CDR3: CASSLLGRELFF
DNA: TGTGCCAGTAGTCTGTTGGGCAGGGAGCTGTTTTTT

size: .
J: TRBJ2-5
V: TRBV15
D: .
CDR3: CATSFFSRGPRARETQYF
DNA: TGTGCCACCAGCTTCTTCTCCCGAGGGCCAAGGGCCCGAGAGACCCAGTACTTC

size: .
J: TRBJ1-6
V: TRBV29-1
D: .
CDR3: CSVAGGPNSPLHF
DNA: TGCAGCGTTGCGGGGGGCCCTAATTCACCCCTCCACTTT

size: .
J: TRBJ1-5
V: TRBV7-6
D: .
CDR3: CANSQSFNQPQHF
DNA: TGTGCCAACAGCCAATCATTCAATCAGCCCCAGCATTTT